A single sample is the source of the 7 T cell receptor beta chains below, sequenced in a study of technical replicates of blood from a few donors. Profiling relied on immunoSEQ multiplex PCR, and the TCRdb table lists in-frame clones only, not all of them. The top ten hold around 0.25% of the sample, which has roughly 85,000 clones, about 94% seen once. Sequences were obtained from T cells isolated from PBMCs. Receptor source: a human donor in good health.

CDR3 region: CATSGGNYGYTF. For the CDR3, the DNA is TGTGCCACTTCAGGGGGCAACTATGGCTACACCTTC. The genes are TRBV27 and TRBJ1-2; the match to TRBD1 covers 8 bases. The V and J ends lost 10 bases and 2 bases, in that order; junction bases with no gene match: 3. Germline lookup yields CDR1 MNHEY and CDR2 SMNVEV (reference sequence). The CDR3 has 12 residues.

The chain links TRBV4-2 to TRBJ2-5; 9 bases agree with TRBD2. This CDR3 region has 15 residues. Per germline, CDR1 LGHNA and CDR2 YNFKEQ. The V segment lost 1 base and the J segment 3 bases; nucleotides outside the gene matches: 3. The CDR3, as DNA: TGTGCCAGCAGCCAAGGACTAGCGGAGGAAGAGACCCAGTACTTC. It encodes CASSQGLAEEETQYF.

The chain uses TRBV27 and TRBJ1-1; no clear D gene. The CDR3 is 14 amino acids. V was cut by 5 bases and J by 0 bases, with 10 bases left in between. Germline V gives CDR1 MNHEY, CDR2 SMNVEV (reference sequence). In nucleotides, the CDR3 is TGTGCCAGCAGTCCGGGATATATGAACACTGAAGCTTTCTTT. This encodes CASSPGYMNTEAFF.

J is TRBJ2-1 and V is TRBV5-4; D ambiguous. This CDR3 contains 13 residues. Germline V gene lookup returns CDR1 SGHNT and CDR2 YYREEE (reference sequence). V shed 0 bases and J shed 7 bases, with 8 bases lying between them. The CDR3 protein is CASSLGVSNEQFF. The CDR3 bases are TGTGCCAGCAGCTTGGGTGTATCGAATGAGCAGTTCTTC.

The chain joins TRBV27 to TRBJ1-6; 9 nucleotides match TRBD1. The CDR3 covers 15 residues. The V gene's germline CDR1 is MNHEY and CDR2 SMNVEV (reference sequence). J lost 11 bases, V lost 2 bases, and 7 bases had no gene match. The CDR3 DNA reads TGTGCCAGCAGTTTACCCGGGACAGGGAGGGCACCCCTCCACTTT. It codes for CASSLPGTGRAPLHF.

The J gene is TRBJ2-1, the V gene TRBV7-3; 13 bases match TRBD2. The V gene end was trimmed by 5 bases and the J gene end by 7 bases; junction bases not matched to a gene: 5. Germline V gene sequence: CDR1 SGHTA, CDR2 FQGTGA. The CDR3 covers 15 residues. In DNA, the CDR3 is TGTGCCAGCAGCGCCCGACTAGCGGGGGGTAATGAGCAGTTCTTC. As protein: CASSARLAGGNEQFF.

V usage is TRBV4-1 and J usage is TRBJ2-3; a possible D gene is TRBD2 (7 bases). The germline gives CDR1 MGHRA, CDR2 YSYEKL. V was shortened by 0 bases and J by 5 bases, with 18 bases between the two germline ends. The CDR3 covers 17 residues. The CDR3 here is CASSQDRGGSEIDTQYF. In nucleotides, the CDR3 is TGCGCCAGCAGCCAAGATAGGGGGGGGAGTGAAATAGATACGCAGTATTTT.